The T cell receptor (beta chain) under discussion was sequenced for a study of blood T cell repertoires in COVID-19. Study as a whole: The origin of the acute and convalescent COVID-19 samples was the United States, Italy and Spain. Nucleic acid was either cDNA or gDNA, and it came from T cells, B-cell-depleted T cells, or PBMCs.

As handled by the study authors: Amplifying reference gene primers gave estimates of nucleated cell counts. Here immunoSEQ multiplex PCR was the method, and the copy in TCRdb shows in-frame clones only, minus some. That table furnishes V, J and clone size, whereas the DNA furnished D and trimming. The table includes about 180,000 clones, approximately 79% detected once. This receptor was obtained from a woman aged 55 to 70 with COVID-19, enrolled during active disease. Sequenced input: peripheral blood.

The CDR3 DNA sequence: TGTGCCACCAGTGGAAGTGGGGGCCTCGGAGCGAGAGGAGATACGCAGTATTTT. Amino acids: CATSGSGGLGARGDTQYF. V usage is TRBV24-1 and J usage is TRBJ2-3, with D maybe TRBD1 (6 bases). Germline CDR1 and CDR2: KGHDR and SFDVKD. The V gene lost 5 bases and the J gene lost 5 bases, with 25 bases spanning the gap. The CDR3 extends over 18 amino acids.